A single sample is the source of the 5 T cell receptor beta chains below, sequenced in a study of blood T cell repertoires in COVID-19. Profiling relied on immunoSEQ multiplex PCR, and the TCRdb table lists in-frame clones only, not all of them. Among roughly 250,000 clones, around 90% were seen once, and the ten largest hold about 6.9%. Sequencing was done on a sample of PBMCs or T cells enriched from blood (not recorded which). These receptors all stem from a woman younger than 45 with acute COVID-19.

This chain links TRBV5-1 with TRBJ1-3, with 9 nucleotides matching TRBD1. In germline, CDR1 is SGHRS, CDR2 YFSETQ. The CDR3 has 18 residues. The V gene end was trimmed by 5 bases and the J gene end by 2 bases; junction bases not matched to a gene: 14. Written as DNA, the CDR3 is TGCGCCAGCAGAATCGGACAGGGGAAAGGTTTGGCTGGAAACACCATATATTTT. Protein sequence: CASRIGQGKGLAGNTIYF.

This chain joins TRBV18 and TRBJ1-6; a weak D match, TRBD1 (5 bases). The CDR3 totals 12 residues. Germline V gene sequence: CDR1 KGHSH, CDR2 LQKENI. Trimming cost V 6 bases and J 14 bases, with 14 bases left between them. The CDR3 DNA reads as TGTGCCAGCTCGCGCGACAGCCTGTCCCTCCACTTT. This codes for CASSRDSLSLHF.

The gene calls are TRBV10-3 and TRBJ2-1, with a possible D match to TRBD2 (5 bases). CDR1 is ENHRY, CDR2 SYGVKD, per germline. The CDR3 sequence is 14 residues long. V lost 3 bases and J 2 bases, leaving 8 bases between the germline ends. In nucleotides, the CDR3 is TGTGCCATCAGTGAAACCGGGACCTACAATGAGCAGTTCTTC. This encodes CAISETGTYNEQFF.

V and J are TRBV27 and TRBJ1-5; D possibly corresponds to TRBD1 (5 bases). There are 15 residues in the CDR3. V gave up 5 bases and J gave up 1 base, with 12 bases separating them. Germline loops: CDR1 MNHEY, CDR2 SMNVEV (reference sequence). In DNA form, the CDR3 reads TGTGCCAGCAGTAAGCAGGGTTGGAGCAATCAGCCCCAGCATTTT. It translates to CASSKQGWSNQPQHF.

This clone came up once. Written as DNA, the CDR3 is TGTGCCAGCAGCAAAGTCTCAGTTAAAGCGTACGAGCAGTACTTC. This codes for CASSKVSVKAYEQYF. The chain joins TRBV21-1 to TRBJ2-7; the listed D gene, TRBD2, was not tested against the DNA. TRBV21-1 is listed as a pseudogene. The CDR3 contains 15 residues.